These T cell receptor beta chains were read from a single sample in a study of blood T cell repertoires in COVID-19. The data were produced by immunoSEQ multiplex PCR, yet TCRdb's version contains in-frame clones alone and is incomplete. The profile shows about 260,000 clones, around 87% of them singletons. The sample comprised peripheral blood. Receptors were obtained from a woman aged 50 to 60 with acute or convalescent COVID-19. Both conserved end residues are part of each CDR3. The D gene is left open where the match is weak.

D gene: .; V gene: TRBV19; CDR3 protein: CASSMRRQVGYQETQYF
D gene: .; V gene: TRBV24-1; CDR3 protein: CATSDPATGNHEQYF
D gene: TRBD1; V gene: TRBV7-9; CDR3 protein: CASSPNRDSSEKLFF
D gene: TRBD1; V gene: TRBV4-3; CDR3 protein: CASSHLPGQGVSNEQFF
D gene: .; V gene: TRBV6-5; CDR3 protein: CASSYLARDQSLHF
D gene: .; V gene: TRBV21-1; CDR3 protein: CASSSLPTGELFF
D gene: .; V gene: TRBV7-7; CDR3 protein: CASSLELHTGELFF
D gene: .; V gene: TRBV18; CDR3 protein: CASSPPTNTGELFF
D gene: TRBD1; V gene: TRBV30; CDR3 protein: CAWRPRDRGSYEQYF
D gene: .; V gene: TRBV5-1; CDR3 protein: CASSQGFNDEKLFF
D gene: TRBD2; V gene: TRBV27; CDR3 protein: CASSLWRGAKNIQYF
D gene: TRBD2; V gene: TRBV4-2; CDR3 protein: CASSQPSGAYNEQFF
D gene: TRBD2; V gene: TRBV3-1/TRBV3-2; CDR3 protein: CASSGGTSGRSGELFF
D gene: .; V gene: TRBV28; CDR3 protein: CASSLIGQGEETQYF
D gene: .; V gene: TRBV7-3; CDR3 protein: CASSLNQGMNTEAFF
D gene: .; V gene: TRBV3-1/TRBV3-2; CDR3 protein: CASSQGQIPSVTEAFF
D gene: TRBD1; V gene: TRBV3-1/TRBV3-2; CDR3 protein: CASSRVGTGTEAFF
D gene: TRBD1; V gene: TRBV5-4; CDR3 protein: CASSLEPRQGLTGELFF
D gene: .; V gene: TRBV24-1; CDR3 protein: CATSDSGPVTDTQYF
D gene: .; V gene: TRBV3-1/TRBV3-2; CDR3 protein: CASSQSRGKRYEQYF
D gene: .; V gene: TRBV4-3; CDR3 protein: CASSTGWSDEQFF
D gene: TRBD2; V gene: TRBV7-9; CDR3 protein: CASSLAGGPYNEQFF
D gene: .; V gene: TRBV10-1; CDR3 protein: CASSESRDWEQYF
D gene: .; V gene: TRBV7-2; CDR3 protein: CASSFAGGDSPLHF
D gene: TRBD1; V gene: TRBV3-1/TRBV3-2; CDR3 protein: CASSPWTGVSYEQYF